The TCR beta chain described here comes from a study of CD8+ T cells in alopecia areata. This clone was counted between two and nine times. Extracted from the samples, RNA was reverse transcribed into cDNA to serve as the sequencing template. Generated by immunoSEQ multiplex PCR, the TCRdb table keeps only in-frame clones and is missing some. The sample lists 150,000 to 200,000 clones, 67% occurring once. CDR3 length equals 12 residues. Germline V CDR1 and CDR2: SGHAT, FQNNGV. Trimming removed 5 bases from V and 7 bases from J, with 9 bases in between. The source material was CD8+ T cells sorted from blood, sampled at week 0. V is TRBV11-2 and J is TRBJ2-1; D unclear. This clonotype was obtained from a human donor with alopecia areata. DNA of the CDR3: TGTGCCAGCAGCGAGGTAGCTAATGAGCAGTTCTTC. Translation: CASSEVANEQFF.